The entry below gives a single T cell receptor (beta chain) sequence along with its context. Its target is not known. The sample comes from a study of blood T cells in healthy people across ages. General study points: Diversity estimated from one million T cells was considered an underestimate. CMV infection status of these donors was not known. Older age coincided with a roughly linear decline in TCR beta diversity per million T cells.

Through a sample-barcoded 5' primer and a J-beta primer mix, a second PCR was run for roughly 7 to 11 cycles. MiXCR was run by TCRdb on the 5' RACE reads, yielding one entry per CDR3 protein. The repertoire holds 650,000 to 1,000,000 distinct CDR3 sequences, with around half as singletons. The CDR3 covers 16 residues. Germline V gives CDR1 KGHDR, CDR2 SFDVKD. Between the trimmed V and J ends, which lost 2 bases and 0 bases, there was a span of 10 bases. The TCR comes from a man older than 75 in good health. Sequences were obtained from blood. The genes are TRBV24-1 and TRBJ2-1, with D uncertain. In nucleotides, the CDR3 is TGTGCCACCAGTGATTCTGCCGCAAGCTCCTACAATGAGCAGTTCTTC. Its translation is CATSDSAASSYNEQFF.